The rows below give T cell receptor beta chains drawn from one sample of a study of regulatory T cells in long-lasting Graves disease. Using its own MiXCR run on the multiplex PCR reads, TCRdb lists one record per CDR3 protein. This table holds fewer than 600,000 distinct CDR3 sequences, approximately 22% found once. The sequencing here drew on peripheral blood mononuclear cells (PBMCs), taken when the disease was refractory, from a patient treated with antithyroid drugs. The origin of the receptors is a female donor with Graves disease. Each CDR3 is given with its conserved first and last residue. Fields, in order: V gene, D gene, J gene, CDR3 protein. A D gene is named only where the DNA matches it firmly.

v_gene: TRBV9
d_gene: .
j_gene: TRBJ2-7
CDR3aa: CASSVEGSDEQYF

v_gene: TRBV20-1
d_gene: .
j_gene: TRBJ1-1
CDR3aa: CSARLGETEASF

v_gene: TRBV12-5
d_gene: TRBD2
j_gene: TRBJ2-1
CDR3aa: CASSGRSSYNEQFF

v_gene: TRBV2
d_gene: .
j_gene: TRBJ1-1
CDR3aa: CATLGRPNTEAFF

v_gene: TRBV5-1
d_gene: .
j_gene: TRBJ1-1
CDR3aa: CASSLVAGLAMNTEAFF

v_gene: TRBV6-1
d_gene: .
j_gene: TRBJ1-1
CDR3aa: CASSVGQYTEAFF

v_gene: TRBV3-1
d_gene: .
j_gene: TRBJ2-7
CDR3aa: CASSQIGRTYEQYF

v_gene: TRBV9
d_gene: .
j_gene: TRBJ2-7
CDR3aa: CASSAGQTYEQYF

v_gene: TRBV5-1
d_gene: .
j_gene: TRBJ1-4
CDR3aa: CASSSGDGTNEKLFF

v_gene: TRBV28
d_gene: TRBD2
j_gene: TRBJ2-5
CDR3aa: CASSPTSNLRETQYF

v_gene: TRBV6-1
d_gene: .
j_gene: TRBJ1-5
CDR3aa: CASNRQDSNQPQHF

v_gene: TRBV5-6
d_gene: .
j_gene: TRBJ2-6
CDR3aa: CASSSGDNFSGANVLTF

v_gene: TRBV7-3
d_gene: .
j_gene: TRBJ2-1
CDR3aa: CASSLTSGPPNYNEQFF

v_gene: TRBV29-1
d_gene: .
j_gene: TRBJ1-1
CDR3aa: CSVVGISGEAFF

v_gene: TRBV5-1
d_gene: TRBD1
j_gene: TRBJ1-1
CDR3aa: CASSSGAGGYTEAFF

v_gene: TRBV19
d_gene: .
j_gene: TRBJ1-6
CDR3aa: CASNRSSYNSPLHF

v_gene: TRBV20-1
d_gene: .
j_gene: TRBJ1-1
CDR3aa: CSAPLHGTSNTEAFF

v_gene: TRBV10-3
d_gene: .
j_gene: TRBJ1-6
CDR3aa: CAISESPQGTSPLHF

v_gene: TRBV28
d_gene: TRBD1
j_gene: TRBJ1-1
CDR3aa: CASSRRTGGIWDTEAFF

v_gene: TRBV3-2
d_gene: .
j_gene: TRBJ2-4
CDR3aa: CASSQSKVIPTEIQAKNIQYF

v_gene: TRBV11-2
d_gene: .
j_gene: TRBJ1-2
CDR3aa: CASSPLREAEGYTF

v_gene: TRBV5-6
d_gene: TRBD1
j_gene: TRBJ2-7
CDR3aa: CASSLGTGQGAYEQYF